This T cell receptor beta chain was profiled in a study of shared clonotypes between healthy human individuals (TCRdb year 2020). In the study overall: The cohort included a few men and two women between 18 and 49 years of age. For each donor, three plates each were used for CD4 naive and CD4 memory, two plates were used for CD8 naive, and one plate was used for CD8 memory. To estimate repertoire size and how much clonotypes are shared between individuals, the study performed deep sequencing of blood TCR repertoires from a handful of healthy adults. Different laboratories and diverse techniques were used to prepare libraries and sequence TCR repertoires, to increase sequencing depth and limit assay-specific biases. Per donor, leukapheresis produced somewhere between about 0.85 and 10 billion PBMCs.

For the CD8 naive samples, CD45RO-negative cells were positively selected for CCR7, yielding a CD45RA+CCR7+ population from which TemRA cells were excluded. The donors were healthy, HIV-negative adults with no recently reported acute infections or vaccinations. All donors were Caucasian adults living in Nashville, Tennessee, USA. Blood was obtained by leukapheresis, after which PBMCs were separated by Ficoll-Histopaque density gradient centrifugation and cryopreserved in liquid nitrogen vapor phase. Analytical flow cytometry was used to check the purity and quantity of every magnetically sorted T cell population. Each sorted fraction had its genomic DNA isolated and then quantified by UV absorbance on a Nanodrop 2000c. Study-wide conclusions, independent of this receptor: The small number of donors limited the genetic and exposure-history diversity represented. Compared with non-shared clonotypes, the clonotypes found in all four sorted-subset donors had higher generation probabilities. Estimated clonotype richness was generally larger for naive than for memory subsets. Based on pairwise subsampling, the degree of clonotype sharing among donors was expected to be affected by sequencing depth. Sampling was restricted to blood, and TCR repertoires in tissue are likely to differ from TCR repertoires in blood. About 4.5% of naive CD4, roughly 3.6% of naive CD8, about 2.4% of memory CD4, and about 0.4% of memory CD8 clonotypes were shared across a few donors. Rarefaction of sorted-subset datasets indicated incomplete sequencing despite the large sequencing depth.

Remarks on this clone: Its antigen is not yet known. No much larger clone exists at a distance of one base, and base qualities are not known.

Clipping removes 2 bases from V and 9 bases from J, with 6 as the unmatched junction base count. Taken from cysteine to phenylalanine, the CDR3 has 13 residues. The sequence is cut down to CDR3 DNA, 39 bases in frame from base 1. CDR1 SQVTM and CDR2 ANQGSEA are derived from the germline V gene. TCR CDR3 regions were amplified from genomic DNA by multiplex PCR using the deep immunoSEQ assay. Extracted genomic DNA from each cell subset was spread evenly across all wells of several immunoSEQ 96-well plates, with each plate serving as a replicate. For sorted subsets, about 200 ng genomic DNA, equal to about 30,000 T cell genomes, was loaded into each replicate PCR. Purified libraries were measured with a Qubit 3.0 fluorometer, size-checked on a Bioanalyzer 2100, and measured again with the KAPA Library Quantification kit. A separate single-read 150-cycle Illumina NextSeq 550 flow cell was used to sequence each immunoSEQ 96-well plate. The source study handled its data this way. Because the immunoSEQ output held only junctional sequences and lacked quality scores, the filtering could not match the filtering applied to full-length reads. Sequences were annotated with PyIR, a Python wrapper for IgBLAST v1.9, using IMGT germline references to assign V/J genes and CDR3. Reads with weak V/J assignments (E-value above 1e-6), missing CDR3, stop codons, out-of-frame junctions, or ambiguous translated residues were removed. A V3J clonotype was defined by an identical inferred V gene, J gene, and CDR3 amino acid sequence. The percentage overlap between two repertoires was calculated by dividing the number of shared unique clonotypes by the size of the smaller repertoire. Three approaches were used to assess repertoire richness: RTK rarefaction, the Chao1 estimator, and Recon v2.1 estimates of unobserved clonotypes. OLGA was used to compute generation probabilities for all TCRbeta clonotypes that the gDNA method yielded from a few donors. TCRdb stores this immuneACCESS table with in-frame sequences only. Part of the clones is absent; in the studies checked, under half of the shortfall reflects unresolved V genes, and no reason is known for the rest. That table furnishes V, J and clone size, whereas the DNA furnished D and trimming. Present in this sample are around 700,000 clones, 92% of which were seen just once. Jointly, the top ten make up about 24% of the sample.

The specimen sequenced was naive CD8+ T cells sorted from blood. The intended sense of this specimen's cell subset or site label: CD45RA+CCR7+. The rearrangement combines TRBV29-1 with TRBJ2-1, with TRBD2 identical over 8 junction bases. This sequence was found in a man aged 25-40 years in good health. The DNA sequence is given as TGCAGCGTTGAATCTAGCGGGCCGAGTGAGCAGTTCTTC. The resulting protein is CSVESSGPSEQFF.